This T cell receptor (beta chain) was captured by sequencing in a study of metastatic and nonmetastatic thyroid tumors (dated by TCRdb to about 2020). In terms of the full investigation: Repertoires from peripheral blood and from tumor or nodule tissue samples of malignant and benign thyroid patients were compared. What the research found in general, with its limitations: In both blood and tumor samples, malignant tumors were reported to have significantly higher TCR beta diversity than benign nodules.

This clone was recorded a few times. Its antigen is unknown. Nothing much larger sits one base from this clone, and base qualities are not available. V drops 6 bases and J drops 0 bases, leaving 12 bases in between. Based on the germline V gene, the CDR1 and CDR2 sequences are MNHNS and SASEGT. The CDR3 has 15 amino acids, counting the end cysteine and phenylalanine. The kept DNA is CDR3 alone, 45 bases in frame from the first base. None of the patients had been given any treatment before thyroid surgery. Using T-cell receptor beta sequencing, the study looked back at clinical samples from patients collected from about 2011 to 2018. The library was prepared using PCR. Data came from an Illumina HiSeq 4000. The TCR beta-chain CDR3 region of each patient was profiled by high-throughput sequencing. For the original study's pipeline: CDR3 differences across clinicopathological groups were used to build a classifier for discriminating distant-metastatic papillary thyroid cancer patients. The Shannon index was used to measure repertoire diversity, and the Morisita-Horn index was used to measure how similar tumor and blood repertoires were. TCRdb reanalyzed the raw reads on its own, using fastp at Q25 for trimming and MiXCR for clone calling, and kept in-frame beta chains. The V and J calls were determined by TCRdb, not by the authors. The sample profile shows 15,000 to 20,000 clones; about 22% of them were found once. Of the sample, 21% is held by the ten largest clones.

The origin of this receptor is a female donor with papillary thyroid cancer or a benign thyroid nodule (not recorded which). Some clones in this sample may be carry-over from other donors' samples. What was sequenced was adjacent normal tissue. The rearranged segments are TRBV6-1 and TRBJ1-5, and TRBD1 may be the D gene, going by 5 matching bases. The encoded CDR3 is CASRPGHFSNQPQHF. The DNA reads as follows: TGTGCCAGCAGACCCGGACATTTTAGCAATCAGCCCCAGCATTTT.